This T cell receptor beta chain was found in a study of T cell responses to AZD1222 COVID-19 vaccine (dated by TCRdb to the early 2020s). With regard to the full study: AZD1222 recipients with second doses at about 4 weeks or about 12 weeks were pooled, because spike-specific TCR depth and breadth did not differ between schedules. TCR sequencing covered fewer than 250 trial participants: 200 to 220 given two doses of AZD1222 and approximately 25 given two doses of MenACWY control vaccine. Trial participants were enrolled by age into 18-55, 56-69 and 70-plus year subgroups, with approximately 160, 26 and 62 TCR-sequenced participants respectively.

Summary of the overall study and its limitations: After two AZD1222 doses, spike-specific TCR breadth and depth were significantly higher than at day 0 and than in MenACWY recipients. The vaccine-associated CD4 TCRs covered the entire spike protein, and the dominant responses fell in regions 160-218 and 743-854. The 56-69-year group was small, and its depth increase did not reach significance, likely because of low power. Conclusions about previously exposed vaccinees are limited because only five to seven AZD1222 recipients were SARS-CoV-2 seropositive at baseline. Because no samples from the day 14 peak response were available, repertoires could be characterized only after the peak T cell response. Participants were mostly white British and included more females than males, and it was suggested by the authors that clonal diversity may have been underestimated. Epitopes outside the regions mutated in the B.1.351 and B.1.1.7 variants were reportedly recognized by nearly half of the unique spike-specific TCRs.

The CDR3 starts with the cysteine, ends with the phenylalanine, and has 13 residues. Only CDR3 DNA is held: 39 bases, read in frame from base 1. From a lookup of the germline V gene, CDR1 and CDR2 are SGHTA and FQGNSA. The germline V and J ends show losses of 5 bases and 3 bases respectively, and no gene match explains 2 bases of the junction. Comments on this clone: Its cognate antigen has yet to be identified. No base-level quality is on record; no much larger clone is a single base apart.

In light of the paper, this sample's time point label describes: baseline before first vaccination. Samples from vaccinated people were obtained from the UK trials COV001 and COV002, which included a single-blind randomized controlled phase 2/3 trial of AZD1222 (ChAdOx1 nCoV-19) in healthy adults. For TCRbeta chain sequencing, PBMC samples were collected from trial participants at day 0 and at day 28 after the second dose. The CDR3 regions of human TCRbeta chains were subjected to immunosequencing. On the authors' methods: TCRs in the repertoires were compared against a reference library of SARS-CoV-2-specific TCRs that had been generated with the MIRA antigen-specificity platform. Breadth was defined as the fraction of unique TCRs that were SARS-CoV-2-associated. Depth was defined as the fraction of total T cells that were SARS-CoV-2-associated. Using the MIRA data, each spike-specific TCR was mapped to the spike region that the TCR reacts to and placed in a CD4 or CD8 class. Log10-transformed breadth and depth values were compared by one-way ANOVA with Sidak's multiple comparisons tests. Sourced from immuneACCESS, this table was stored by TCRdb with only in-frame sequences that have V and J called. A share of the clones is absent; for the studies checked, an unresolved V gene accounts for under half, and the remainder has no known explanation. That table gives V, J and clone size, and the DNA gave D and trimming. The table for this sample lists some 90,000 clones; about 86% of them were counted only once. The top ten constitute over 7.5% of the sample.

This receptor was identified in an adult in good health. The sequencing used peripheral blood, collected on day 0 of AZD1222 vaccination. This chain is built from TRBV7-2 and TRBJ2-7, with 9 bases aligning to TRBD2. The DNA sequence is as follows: TGTGCCAGCAGCATTAGCGGGAGCTACGAGCAGTACTTC. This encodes CASSISGSYEQYF.